This T cell receptor beta chain was obtained from a study of response to subunit inactivated influenza vaccine. Study-wide findings and caveats: With each seasonal influenza vaccination, the authors suggested, few new T cells are recruited.

This clonotype has a handful of counts. Its antigen is unidentified. TCRdb re-called the RT-PCR reads through MiXCR, storing one row per CDR3 protein. Altogether hundreds of thousands of distinct CDR3 sequences are present, 12% being singletons, with the ten largest covering roughly a tenth. Germline V CDR1 and CDR2: SGHRS, YFSETQ. V was clipped by 0 bases and J by 6 bases, with 12 bases between them. The CDR3 covers 15 residues. Sample: PBMCs from blood, taken on the day of vaccination. This TCR derives from a man aged 45-65 years who received an inactivated influenza vaccine. The chain is built from TRBV5-1 and TRBJ2-2; possibly TRBD2 for D (5 bases). The chain's CDR3 is CASSLEAGMAGELFF. The CDR3 nucleotides read TGCGCCAGCAGCTTGGAAGCCGGGATGGCCGGGGAGCTGTTTTTT.